The following is a TCR beta chain sequence with its context. This sample is part of a study of blood T cell repertoires in COVID-19. Across the study: Sites in the United States, Italy and Spain provided acute and convalescent COVID-19 samples. Sample material is recorded as cDNA or gDNA derived from T cells, B-cell-depleted T cells, or PBMCs.

Authors' processing steps: Researchers report that nucleated cell counts were estimated from reference gene primer amplification. Sequencing used immunoSEQ multiplex PCR; TCRdb keeps in-frame clones, though not all of them. V, J and clone size reflect that table, while D and trimming were determined from the DNA. Of some 250,000 clones in the sample, 80% to 90% were seen once. The junction had 8 bases not matched to a gene; V was cut back by 0 bases and J by 0 bases. This CDR3 spans 17 amino acids. Per germline, CDR1 SGHRS and CDR2 YFSETQ. Sequencing was carried out using peripheral blood. This TCR came from a man aged 55 to 69 with acute or convalescent COVID-19. The chain recombines TRBV5-1 with TRBJ1-1, with TRBD1 matching 7 bases. CDR3 nucleotides: TGCGCCAGCAGCTTGGCCCGGACAGGAAGTATGAACACTGAAGCTTTCTTT. Translated, it gives CASSLARTGSMNTEAFF.